The 2 T cell receptor beta chains listed next were all sequenced from one sample in a study of T cells in Graves' hyperthyroidism and ophthalmopathy. Amplification targeted TCR beta CDR3 regions from RNA transcripts. With the HTBI primer set, the TCR CDR3 went through a first round of RT-PCR. Using its own MiXCR run on the multiplex PCR reads, TCRdb lists one record per CDR3 protein. The sample yields roughly 240,000 distinct CDR3 sequences, 24% seen once. The sample comprised blood. The origin of the receptors is a woman in her forties with Graves' ophthalmopathy.

V usage is TRBV6-2 or TRBV6-3 and J usage is TRBJ1-2; D perhaps matches TRBD1 (5 bases). CDR1 MNHEY and CDR2 SVGEGT come from the germline V gene. Trimming took off 5 bases at V and 4 bases at J, with 11 bases between the two ends. The CDR3 runs to 13 residues. CDR3 nucleotides: TGTGCCAGCAGTCCCTCGGACATCTATGGCTACACCTTC. Its protein product is CASSPSDIYGYTF.

For this clonotype: Given a much more abundant clone one base away, this may be a read error. The chain combines TRBV20-1 with TRBJ1-1; D is undetermined. Germline V gives CDR1 DFQATT, CDR2 SNEGSKA (reference sequence). The CDR3 totals 11 residues. In DNA form, the CDR3 reads TGCAGTAAGATACCGGGCACTGATGCTTTCTTT. Protein: CSKIPGTDAFF.